Below, one T cell receptor beta chain is given with its context. This entry belongs to a study of blood T cell repertoires in COVID-19. At the level of the study: The samples span acute and convalescent COVID-19 from the United States, Italy and Spain.

Germline values: CDR1 MDHEN, CDR2 SYDVKM. This CDR3 comprises 14 residues. V was clipped by 6 bases and J by 5 bases; unmatched bases: 8. The study drew participants aged about 18 to 89 years from 20 to 30 US areas. Original methodology: Estimation of nucleated cell counts relied on the amplification of reference gene primers. The repertoire was sequenced with immunoSEQ multiplex PCR; TCRdb's copy has only in-frame clones and lacks some. From that table come the V and J calls and clone size; the DNA was used to work out D and trimming. The sample yields roughly 200,000 clones, 89% seen once. V usage is TRBV28 and J usage is TRBJ1-2; TRBD1 matches 8 bases. The sample consisted of PBMCs or T cells enriched from blood (not recorded which). This sequence was found in a woman in her twenties or thirties with acute COVID-19. CDR3 residues: CASRDRAIFYGYTF. CDR3 nucleotides: TGTGCCAGCAGGGACAGGGCGATTTTTTATGGCTACACCTTC.